These T cell receptor beta chains were read from a single sample in a study of blood T cell repertoires in COVID-19. The table came from immunoSEQ multiplex PCR; TCRdb's copy has only in-frame clones and leaves some out. The sample holds 81,000 or so clones, about 88% seen once. Sample: peripheral blood. The receptors stem from a man between 65 and 85 years old with active or convalescent COVID-19. The CDR3 runs from the conserved cysteine through the conserved F or W. The D gene is left open where the match is weak. Some rows mark clone size as missing; the rest say once, few, many or name a class of expanded clone.

abundance,v_gene,d_gene,j_gene,CDR3nt,CDR3aa
once,TRBV7-9,-,TRBJ2-5,TGTGCCAGCAGCAAGACAGGGAGGTTACAAGAGACCCAGTACTTC,CASSKTGRLQETQYF
-,TRBV11-2,-,TRBJ1-2,TGTGCCAGCAGCCAGGGCGCGGAAACCGCTAACTATGGCTACACCTTC,CASSQGAETANYGYTF
-,TRBV7-9,TRBD2,TRBJ2-3,TGTGCCAGCAGCCCTAGAGATAGCGGGGTTTACACAGATACGCAGTATTTT,CASSPRDSGVYTDTQYF
-,TRBV14,-,TRBJ1-1,TGTGCCAGCACCGGCGGTTGGTACACTGAAGCTTTCTTT,CASTGGWYTEAFF
-,TRBV19,-,TRBJ1-5,TGTGCCAGTAGTATAGATCCCCTAGGGCCCCAGCATTTT,CASSIDPLGPQHF
-,TRBV2,TRBD1,TRBJ2-3,TGTGCCAGCAGTGGACAGGGACCGGGTGGCACAGATACGCAGTATTTT,CASSGQGPGGTDTQYF
-,TRBV5-5,-,TRBJ1-1,TGTGCCAGCAGCCCAGAGACAGTTGAAGCTTTCTTT,CASSPETVEAFF
-,TRBV27,-,TRBJ1-5,TGTGCCAGCAGTTTGGTCGCGCTTAGCAATCAGCCCCAGCATTTT,CASSLVALSNQPQHF
-,TRBV5-1,-,TRBJ2-4,TGCGCCAGCAGAGATACGGGGGCCAAAAACATTCAGTACTTC,CASRDTGAKNIQYF
-,TRBV30,TRBD2,TRBJ2-2,TGTGCCTGGAGTGTACCCCTGACTAGCGGGGGGCTTAACACCGGGGAGCTGTTTTTT,CAWSVPLTSGGLNTGELFF
-,TRBV6-2/TRBV6-3,TRBD1,TRBJ1-2,TGTGCCAGCAGTTGGGGACAGGGGATCTATGGCTACACCTTC,CASSWGQGIYGYTF
-,TRBV5-1,-,TRBJ1-1,TGCGCCAGCAGCTTACTTGGTGGGGGCAACACTGAAGCTTTCTTT,CASSLLGGGNTEAFF
-,TRBV7-3,TRBD2,TRBJ2-2,TGTGCCAGCAGCTTAATCCGGGGGGGTACCGCGAACACCGGGGAGCTGTTTTTT,CASSLIRGGTANTGELFF
-,TRBV18,TRBD1,TRBJ2-7,TGTGCCAGCTCACGGGACAGGACGACCCCCTACGAGCAGTACTTC,CASSRDRTTPYEQYF
-,TRBV6-6,TRBD1,TRBJ1-1,TGTGCCAGCAGGGGACAGGGGGAGAACACTGAAGCTTTCTTT,CASRGQGENTEAFF
-,TRBV6-6,-,TRBJ1-1,TGTGCCAGCAGTTACCCCGACAGCGCTGAAGCTTTCTTT,CASSYPDSAEAFF
-,TRBV23-1,TRBD1,TRBJ2-7,TGCGCTCTCCGTGAGACAGGGGCCTACGAGCAGTACTTC,CALRETGAYEQYF
-,TRBV3-1/TRBV3-2,TRBD1,TRBJ1-4,TGTGCCAGCAGCCAAGCCTTTGGGACAGGGTATGAAAAACTGTTTTTT,CASSQAFGTGYEKLFF
-,TRBV5-1,-,TRBJ1-2,TGCGCCAGCAGCCCCGCGCGTAATTATGGCTACACCTTC,CASSPARNYGYTF
-,TRBV6-6,-,TRBJ1-6,TGTGCCAGCAGTCGCGAAGGACACAATTCACCCCTCCACTTT,CASSREGHNSPLHF
-,TRBV6-1,TRBD2,TRBJ2-1,TGTGCCAGCAGCGGGGGGGCCTACAATGAGCAGTTCTTC,CASSGGAYNEQFF
-,TRBV7-2,-,TRBJ2-1,TGTGCCAGCAGCTTATCCCGGGACTTACCCAATGAGCAGTTCTTC,CASSLSRDLPNEQFF
-,TRBV4-3,-,TRBJ1-2,TGCGCCAGCAGCCAAGATGGAGGGGAGACTCACTATGGCTACACCTTC,CASSQDGGETHYGYTF
-,TRBV5-6,TRBD1,TRBJ1-3,TGTGCCAGCAGCCTCAAGACCGGGACAGGGGCTGGAAACACCATATATTTT,CASSLKTGTGAGNTIYF
-,TRBV6-2/TRBV6-3,TRBD2,TRBJ2-2,TGTGCCAGCAGTTTACGCGGACTAGGCGGTTCCGGGGAGCTGTTTTTT,CASSLRGLGGSGELFF
-,TRBV5-1,TRBD2,TRBJ2-3,TGCGCCAGCAGCCCGCCACTAGCGGGATTCACAGATACGCAGTATTTT,CASSPPLAGFTDTQYF
-,TRBV10-3,TRBD1,TRBJ2-7,TGTGCCATCAGTGGAGGGACAGGGTACTCCTACGAGCAGTACTTC,CAISGGTGYSYEQYF
-,TRBV5-4,TRBD1,TRBJ1-1,TGTGCCAGCAGCTTGCGCTTCGGGCAGGGGGCCATGAACACTGAAGCTTTCTTT,CASSLRFGQGAMNTEAFF
-,TRBV5-1,-,TRBJ1-5,TGCGCCAGCAGCCCCCCCCGGGGGGGATTTCCCAATCAGCCCCAGCATTTT,CASSPPRGGFPNQPQHF
-,TRBV7-3,TRBD2,TRBJ2-1,TGTGCCAGCAGCTCGACTAGCGGGGGGGCATCTGAGCAGTTCTTC,CASSSTSGGASEQFF
-,TRBV3-1/TRBV3-2,TRBD1,TRBJ2-6,TGTGCCAGCAGCCAAGCGTACAGGGGAAGTGGGGCCAACGTCCTGACTTTC,CASSQAYRGSGANVLTF
-,TRBV5-1,-,TRBJ1-1,TGCGCCAGCACGGGACCCGGGGGGAACACTGAAGCTTTCTTT,CASTGPGGNTEAFF
-,TRBV19,-,TRBJ1-5,TGTGCCAGTAGTATAGCGGGGATCAGCAATCAGCCCCAGCATTTT,CASSIAGISNQPQHF
few,TRBV5-1,-,TRBJ1-1,TGCGCCAGCAGCTTGGGATCAGCGGGGGACACTGAAGCTTTCTTT,CASSLGSAGDTEAFF
once,TRBV21-1,-,TRBJ2-2,TGTGCCAGCAGCAGCATACAGGGCCCCAGCACCGGGGAGCTGTTTTTT,CASSSIQGPSTGELFF
-,TRBV7-2,-,TRBJ1-2,TGTGCCAGCAGCTTAGCACGAGATGGCTACACCTTC,CASSLARDGYTF
-,TRBV6-1,-,TRBJ2-7,TGTGCCAGCAGTGAGCAAGGGGGAGTTTACGAGCAGTACTTC,CASSEQGGVYEQYF
-,TRBV6-5,-,TRBJ1-3,TGTGCCAGCCAGGGATCTGGAAACACCATATATTTT,CASQGSGNTIYF
few,TRBV7-8,TRBD1,TRBJ1-5,TGTGCCAGCAGCTACCGCGGGACAGTTAGCAATCAGCCCCAGCATTTT,CASSYRGTVSNQPQHF
-,TRBV19,TRBD1,TRBJ1-4,TGTGCCAGTAGTTCCCCCCCGGGACAGCGAGGAGAAAAACTGTTTTTT,CASSSPPGQRGEKLFF
-,TRBV10-2,TRBD2,TRBJ2-3,TGCGCCAGCGGATTACTAGCGTCAGATACGCAGTATTTT,CASGLLASDTQYF
-,TRBV28,TRBD1,TRBJ1-1,TGTGCCAGCAGTCTGACAGGGTTCGATGGCACTGAAGCTTTCTTT,CASSLTGFDGTEAFF
-,TRBV11-2,-,TRBJ2-3,TGTGCCAGCAGCGTCTCCAGGGTCACAGATACGCAGTATTTT,CASSVSRVTDTQYF
-,TRBV12-5,-,TRBJ2-3,TGTGCTAGTGCCACTGGGGGAGGTAGCCCAGATACGCAGTATTTT,CASATGGGSPDTQYF
-,TRBV21-1,-,TRBJ2-2,TGTGCCAGAAGGACTAGACGGTTTGCCGGGGAGCTGTTTTTT,CARRTRRFAGELFF
-,TRBV6-4,TRBD2,TRBJ2-1,TGTGCCAGCAGTGAGGCTAGCGGGGGGGCTGATGAGCAGTTCTTC,CASSEASGGADEQFF
-,TRBV27,-,TRBJ1-1,TGTGCCAGCAGTTTAAGCATGGCAGGGTATTACATGAACACTGAAGCTTTCTTT,CASSLSMAGYYMNTEAFF
-,TRBV21-1,-,TRBJ2-2,TGTGCCAGCAGCAAGGGACAGAAAAACACCGGGGAGCTGTTTTTT,CASSKGQKNTGELFF
-,TRBV3-1/TRBV3-2,TRBD1,TRBJ2-7,TGTGCCAGCAGCTACCCGGGACAGGCCTACGAGCAGTACTTC,CASSYPGQAYEQYF
-,TRBV23-1,TRBD1,TRBJ1-2,TGCGCCAGCAGTCAACCTGACAGGGGGCTAGGCTACACCTTC,CASSQPDRGLGYTF
-,TRBV9,TRBD2,TRBJ2-5,TGTGCCAGCAGCCCCTGGGGAGGGAGTGAGACCCAGTACTTC,CASSPWGGSETQYF